This T cell receptor (beta chain) emerged from a study of shared clonotypes between healthy human individuals. Across the whole study: The donor group consisted of a couple of women and a few men, aged 18 to 49.

Profiled with immunoSEQ multiplex PCR; TCRdb holds only in-frame clones, not every one. The sample shows about 2 million clones, 90% to 95% of them seen only once. Study-level findings and limits: A handful of donors showed sharing of 4.5% to 6% of naive CD4 clonotypes. Despite large depth, sorted-subset datasets appeared incompletely sequenced.

A remark on this clone: Its cognate antigen is unknown.

This TCR was recovered from a man between 18 and 29 years old in good health. The source material was naive CD4+ T cells sorted from blood. As to subset: CD45RA+ positively selected.

The DNA for the CDR3 is TGCAGCGTTGTGTGGTCTGGAAACACCATATATTTT. Encoded protein: CSVVWSGNTIYF. This chain uses TRBV29-1 with TRBJ1-3; D gene unclear. V was trimmed by 4 bases and J by 1 base, leaving 5 bases between them. The V gene's germline CDR1 is SQVTM and CDR2 ANQGSEA. The CDR3 has 12 amino acids.